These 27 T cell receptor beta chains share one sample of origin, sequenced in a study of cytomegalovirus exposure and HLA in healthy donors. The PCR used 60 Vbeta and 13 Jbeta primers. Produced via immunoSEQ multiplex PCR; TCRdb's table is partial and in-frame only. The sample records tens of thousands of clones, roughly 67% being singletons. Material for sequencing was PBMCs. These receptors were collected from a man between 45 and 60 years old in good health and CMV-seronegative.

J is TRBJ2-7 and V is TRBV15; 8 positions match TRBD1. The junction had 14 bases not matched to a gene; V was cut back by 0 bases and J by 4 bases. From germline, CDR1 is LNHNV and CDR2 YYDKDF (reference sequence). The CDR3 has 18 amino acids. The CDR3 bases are TGTGCCACCAGCAGAGATCGCTTGTCCCTAGGACAGGGTTACGAGCAGTACTTC. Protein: CATSRDRLSLGQGYEQYF.

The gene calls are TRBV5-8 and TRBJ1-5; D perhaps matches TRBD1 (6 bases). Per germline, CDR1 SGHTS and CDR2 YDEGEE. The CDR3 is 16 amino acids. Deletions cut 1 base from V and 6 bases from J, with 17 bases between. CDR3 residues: CASSLYGRGAGQPQHF. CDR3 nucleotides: TGTGCCAGCAGCTTGTATGGCAGGGGAGCTGGTCAGCCCCAGCATTTT.

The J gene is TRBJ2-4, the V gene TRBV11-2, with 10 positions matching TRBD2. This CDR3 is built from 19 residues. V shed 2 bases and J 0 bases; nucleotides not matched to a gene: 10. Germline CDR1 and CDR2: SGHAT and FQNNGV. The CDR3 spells CASSLQTSGARGAKNIQYF. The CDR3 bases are TGTGCCAGCAGCTTACAAACTAGCGGGGCTCGAGGAGCCAAAAACATTCAGTACTTC.

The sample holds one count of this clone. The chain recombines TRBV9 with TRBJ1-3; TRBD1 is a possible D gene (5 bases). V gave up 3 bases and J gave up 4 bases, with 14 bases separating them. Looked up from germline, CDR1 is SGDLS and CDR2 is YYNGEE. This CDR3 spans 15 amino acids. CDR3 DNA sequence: TGTGCCAGCAGCGCCGGGGGGGGGTGGGGAAACACCATATATTTT. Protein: CASSAGGGWGNTIYF. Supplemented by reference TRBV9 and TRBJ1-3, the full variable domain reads DSGVTQTPKHLITATGQRVTLRCSPRSGDLSVYWYQQSLDQGLQFLIQYYNGEERAKGNILERFSAQQFPDLHSELNLSSLELGDSALYFCASSAGGGWGNTIYFGEGSWLTVV.

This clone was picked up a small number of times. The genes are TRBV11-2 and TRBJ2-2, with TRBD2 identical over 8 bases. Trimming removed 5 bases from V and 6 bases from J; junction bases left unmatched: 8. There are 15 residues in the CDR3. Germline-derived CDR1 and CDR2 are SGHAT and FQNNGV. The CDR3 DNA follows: TGTGCCAGCAGCCCCGCCGGGACTAGGTCCGGGGAGCTGTTTTTT. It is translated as CASSPAGTRSGELFF.

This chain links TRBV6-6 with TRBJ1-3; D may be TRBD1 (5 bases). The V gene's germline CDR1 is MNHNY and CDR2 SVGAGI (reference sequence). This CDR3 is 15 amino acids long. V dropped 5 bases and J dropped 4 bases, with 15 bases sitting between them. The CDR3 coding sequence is TGTGCCAGCAGTCGCCTCACAGGCCCGGGAAACACCATATATTTT. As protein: CASSRLTGPGNTIYF.

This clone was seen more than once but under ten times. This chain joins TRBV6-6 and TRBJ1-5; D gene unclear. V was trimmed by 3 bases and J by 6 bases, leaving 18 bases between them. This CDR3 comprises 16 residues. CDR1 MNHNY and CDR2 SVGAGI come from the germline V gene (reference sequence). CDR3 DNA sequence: TGTGCCAGCAGTTATGGCATTGGACGAGAGGGTCAGCCCCAGCATTTT. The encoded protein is CASSYGIGREGQPQHF.

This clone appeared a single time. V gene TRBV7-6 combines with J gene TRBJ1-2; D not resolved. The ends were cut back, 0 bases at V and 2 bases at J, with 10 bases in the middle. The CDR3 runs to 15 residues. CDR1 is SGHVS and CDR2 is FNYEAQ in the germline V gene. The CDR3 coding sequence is TGTGCCAGCAGCTTAGCGCTAGGAAGGAACTATGGCTACACCTTC. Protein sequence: CASSLALGRNYGYTF.

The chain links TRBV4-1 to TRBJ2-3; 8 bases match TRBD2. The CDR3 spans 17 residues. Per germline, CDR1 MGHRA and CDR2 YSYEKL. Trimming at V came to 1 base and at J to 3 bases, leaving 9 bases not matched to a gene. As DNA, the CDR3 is TGCGCCAGCAGCCAAGGCGTAGCGGGGCAATATACAGATACGCAGTATTTT. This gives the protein CASSQGVAGQYTDTQYF.

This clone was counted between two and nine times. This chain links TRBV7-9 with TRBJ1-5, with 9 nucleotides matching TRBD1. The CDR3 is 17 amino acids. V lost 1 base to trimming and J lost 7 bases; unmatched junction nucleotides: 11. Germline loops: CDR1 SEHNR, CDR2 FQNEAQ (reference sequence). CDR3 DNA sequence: TGTGCCAGCAGCTTAGGGTCAGGGACAGGGATAGACCAGCCCCAGCATTTT. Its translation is CASSLGSGTGIDQPQHF.

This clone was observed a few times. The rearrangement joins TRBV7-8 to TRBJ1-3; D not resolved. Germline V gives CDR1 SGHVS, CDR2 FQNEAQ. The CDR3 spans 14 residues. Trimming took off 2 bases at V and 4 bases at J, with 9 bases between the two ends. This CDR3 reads CASSLSEQGNTIYF. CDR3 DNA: TGTGCCAGCAGCTTATCCGAGCAAGGAAACACCATATATTTT.

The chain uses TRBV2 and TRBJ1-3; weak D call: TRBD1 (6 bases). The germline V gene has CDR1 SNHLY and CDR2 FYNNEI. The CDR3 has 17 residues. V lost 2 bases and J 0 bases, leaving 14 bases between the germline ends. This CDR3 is CASSERGGGRSGNTIYF. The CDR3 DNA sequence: TGTGCCAGCAGTGAAAGGGGGGGCGGACGCTCTGGAAACACCATATATTTT.

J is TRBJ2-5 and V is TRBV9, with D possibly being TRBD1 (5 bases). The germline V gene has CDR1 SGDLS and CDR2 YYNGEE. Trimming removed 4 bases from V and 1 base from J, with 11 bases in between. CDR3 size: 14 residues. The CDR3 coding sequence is TGTGCCAGCAGCTCGAGGCAGGGCCAAGAGACCCAGTACTTC. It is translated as CASSSRQGQETQYF.

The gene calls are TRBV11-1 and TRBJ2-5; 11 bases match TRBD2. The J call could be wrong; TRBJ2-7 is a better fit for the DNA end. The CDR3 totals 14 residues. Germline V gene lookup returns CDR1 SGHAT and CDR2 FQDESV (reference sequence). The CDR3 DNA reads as TGTGCCAGCAGCCCAATAGCGGGGGGGAGCGAGCAGTACTTC. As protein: CASSPIAGGSEQYF.

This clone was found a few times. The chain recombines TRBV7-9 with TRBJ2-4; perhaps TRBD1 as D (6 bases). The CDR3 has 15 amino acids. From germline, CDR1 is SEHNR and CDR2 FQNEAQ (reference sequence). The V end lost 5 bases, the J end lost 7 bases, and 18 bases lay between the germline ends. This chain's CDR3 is CASSTAYRERNIQYF. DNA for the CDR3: TGTGCCAGCAGCACCGCCTACAGGGAAAGGAACATTCAGTACTTC.

CDR3 amino acids: CASRHGQAYEQYF. Here the CDR3 DNA reads TGTGCCAGCAGGCACGGACAGGCCTACGAGCAGTACTTC. The chain has TRBV6-6 and TRBJ2-7; TRBD1 agrees at 7 bases. The V gene end was trimmed by 6 bases and the J gene end by 2 bases; junction bases not matched to a gene: 4. From germline, CDR1 is MNHNY and CDR2 SVGAGI (reference sequence). The CDR3 is 13 residues long.

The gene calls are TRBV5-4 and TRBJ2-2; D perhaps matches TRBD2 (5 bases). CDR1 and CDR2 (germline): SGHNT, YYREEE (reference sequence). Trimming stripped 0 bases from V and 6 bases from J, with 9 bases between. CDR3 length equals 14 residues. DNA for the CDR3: TGTGCCAGCAGCTTGGCCACGAGGGCCGGGGAGCTGTTTTTT. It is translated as CASSLATRAGELFF.

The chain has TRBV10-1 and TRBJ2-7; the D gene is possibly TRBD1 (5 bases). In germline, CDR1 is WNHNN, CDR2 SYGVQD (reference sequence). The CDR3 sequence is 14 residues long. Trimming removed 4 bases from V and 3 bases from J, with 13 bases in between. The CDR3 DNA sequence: TGCGCCAGCAGTGCAGGCCTCGACAGCTACGAGCAGTACTTC. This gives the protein CASSAGLDSYEQYF.

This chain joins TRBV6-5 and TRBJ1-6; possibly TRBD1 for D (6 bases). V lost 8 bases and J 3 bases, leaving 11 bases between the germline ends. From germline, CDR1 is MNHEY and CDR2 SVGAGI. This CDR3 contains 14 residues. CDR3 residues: CASGGAVYNSPLHF. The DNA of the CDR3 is TGTGCCAGCGGGGGCGCAGTCTATAATTCACCCCTCCACTTT.

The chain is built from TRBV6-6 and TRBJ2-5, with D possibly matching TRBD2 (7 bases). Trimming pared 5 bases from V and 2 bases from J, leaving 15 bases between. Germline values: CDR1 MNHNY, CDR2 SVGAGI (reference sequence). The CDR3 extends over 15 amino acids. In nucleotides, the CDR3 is TGTGCCAGCAGTCAATGGGGGGGGGCTCAAGAGACCCAGTACTTC. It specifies CASSQWGGAQETQYF.

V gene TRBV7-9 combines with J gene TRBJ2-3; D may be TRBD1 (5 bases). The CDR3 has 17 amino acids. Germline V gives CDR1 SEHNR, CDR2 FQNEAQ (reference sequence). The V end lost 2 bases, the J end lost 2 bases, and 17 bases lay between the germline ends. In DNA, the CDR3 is TGTGCCAGCAGCTTAAGGGGCGTTGGACCGCCCACAGATACGCAGTATTTT. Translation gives CASSLRGVGPPTDTQYF.

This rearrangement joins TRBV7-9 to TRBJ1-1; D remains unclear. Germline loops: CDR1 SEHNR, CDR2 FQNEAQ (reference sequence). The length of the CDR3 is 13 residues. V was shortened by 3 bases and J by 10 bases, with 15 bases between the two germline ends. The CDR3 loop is CASSLAVLGGAFF. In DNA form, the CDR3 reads TGTGCCAGCAGCTTGGCGGTCTTAGGCGGAGCTTTCTTT.

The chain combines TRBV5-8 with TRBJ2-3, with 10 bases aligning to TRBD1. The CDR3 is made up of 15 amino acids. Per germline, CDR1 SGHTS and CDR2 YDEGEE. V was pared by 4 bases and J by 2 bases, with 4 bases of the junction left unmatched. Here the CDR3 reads CASSRGQGITDTQYF. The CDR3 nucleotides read TGTGCCAGCAGCAGGGGACAGGGGATCACAGATACGCAGTATTTT.

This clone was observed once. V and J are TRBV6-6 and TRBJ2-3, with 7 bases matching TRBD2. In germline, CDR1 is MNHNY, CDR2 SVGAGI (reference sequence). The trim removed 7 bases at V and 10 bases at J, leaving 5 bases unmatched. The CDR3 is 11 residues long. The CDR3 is CASKVGGSQYF. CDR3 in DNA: TGTGCCAGCAAGGTCGGGGGGTCGCAGTATTTT.

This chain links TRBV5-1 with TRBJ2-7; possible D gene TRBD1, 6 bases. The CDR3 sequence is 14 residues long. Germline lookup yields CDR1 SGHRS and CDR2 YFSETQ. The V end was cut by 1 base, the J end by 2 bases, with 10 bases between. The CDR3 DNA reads TGCGCCAGCAGCTTGACCAGGGGTACCTACGAGCAGTACTTC. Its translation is CASSLTRGTYEQYF.

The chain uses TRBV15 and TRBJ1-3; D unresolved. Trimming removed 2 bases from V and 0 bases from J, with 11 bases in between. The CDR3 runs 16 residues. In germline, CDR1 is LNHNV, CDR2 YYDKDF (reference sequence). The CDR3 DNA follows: TGTGCCACCAGCAGACCTTCACAGCTCTCTGGAAACACCATATATTTT. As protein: CATSRPSQLSGNTIYF.

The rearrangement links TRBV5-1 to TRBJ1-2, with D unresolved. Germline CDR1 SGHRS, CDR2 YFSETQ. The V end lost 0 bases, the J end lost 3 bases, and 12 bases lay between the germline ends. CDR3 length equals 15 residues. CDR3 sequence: CASSLGTLVDYGYTF. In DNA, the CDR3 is TGCGCCAGCAGCTTGGGAACTCTCGTAGACTATGGCTACACCTTC. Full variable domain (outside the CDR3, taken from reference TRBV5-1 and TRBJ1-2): KAGVTQTPRYLIKTRGQQVTLSCSPISGHRSVSWYQQTPGQGLQFLFEYFSETQRNKGNFPGRFSGRQFSNSRSEMNVSTLELGDSALYLCASSLGTLVDYGYTFGSGTRLTVV.